This T cell receptor (beta chain) was captured in a study of OX40 agonist ivuxolimab in advanced cancers. No patient had autoimmune disease or received systemic immunosuppression. This CDR3 contains 13 residues. In germline, CDR1 is SEHNR, CDR2 FQNEAQ (reference sequence). Trimming stripped 4 bases from V and 2 bases from J, with 9 bases between. The data were produced by immunoSEQ multiplex PCR, yet TCRdb's version contains in-frame clones alone and is incomplete. The sample carries 60,000 to 85,000 clones, roughly 90% recorded once. The chain uses TRBV7-9 and TRBJ2-7; the D is unclear. The sequence derives from an adult with an advanced solid tumor such as melanoma, head and neck, liver or kidney cancer. Sequences were derived from CD4+ or CD8+ T cells sorted from blood, sampled in a trial of the OX40 agonist ivuxolimab. The chain's CDR3 is CASSSIRAYEQYF. In DNA, the CDR3 is TGTGCCAGCAGCTCCATCAGAGCCTACGAGCAGTACTTC. Full variable domain (missing parts from reference TRBV7-9 and TRBJ2-7): DTGVSQNPRHKITKRGQNVTFRCDPISEHNRLYWYRQTLGQGPEFLTYFQNEAQLEKSRLLSDRFSAERPKGSFSTLEIQRTEQGDSAMYLCASSSIRAYEQYFGPGTRLTVT.